This entry is about one T cell receptor beta chain. The data were taken from a study of blood T cell repertoires in COVID-19. V lost 1 base, J lost 1 base, and 11 bases lay in between. CDR3 length: 15 residues. Germline CDR1 and CDR2: SEHNR and FQNEAQ (reference sequence). Original methodology: Estimated nucleated cell counts came from reference gene primer amplification. Produced via immunoSEQ multiplex PCR; TCRdb's table is partial and in-frame only. For V, J and clone size, that table is used; D and trimming come from the DNA. The sample lists tens of thousands of clones, roughly 80% occurring once.

V gene TRBV7-9 combines with J gene TRBJ2-7; possible D gene TRBD1, 6 bases. Sequencing was done on a sample of peripheral blood. The source of this sequence is a man in his fifties or sixties in a cohort sampled during active COVID-19. The DNA for the CDR3 is TGTGCCAGCAGCTTAGGAGGGACATTATCCTACGAGCAGTACTTC. It encodes CASSLGGTLSYEQYF. Supplemented by reference TRBV7-9 and TRBJ2-7, the full variable domain reads DTGVSQNPRHKITKRGQNVTFRCDPISEHNRLYWYRQTLGQGPEFLTYFQNEAQLEKSRLLSDRFSAERPKGSFSTLEIQRTEQGDSAMYLCASSLGGTLSYEQYFGPGTRLTVT.